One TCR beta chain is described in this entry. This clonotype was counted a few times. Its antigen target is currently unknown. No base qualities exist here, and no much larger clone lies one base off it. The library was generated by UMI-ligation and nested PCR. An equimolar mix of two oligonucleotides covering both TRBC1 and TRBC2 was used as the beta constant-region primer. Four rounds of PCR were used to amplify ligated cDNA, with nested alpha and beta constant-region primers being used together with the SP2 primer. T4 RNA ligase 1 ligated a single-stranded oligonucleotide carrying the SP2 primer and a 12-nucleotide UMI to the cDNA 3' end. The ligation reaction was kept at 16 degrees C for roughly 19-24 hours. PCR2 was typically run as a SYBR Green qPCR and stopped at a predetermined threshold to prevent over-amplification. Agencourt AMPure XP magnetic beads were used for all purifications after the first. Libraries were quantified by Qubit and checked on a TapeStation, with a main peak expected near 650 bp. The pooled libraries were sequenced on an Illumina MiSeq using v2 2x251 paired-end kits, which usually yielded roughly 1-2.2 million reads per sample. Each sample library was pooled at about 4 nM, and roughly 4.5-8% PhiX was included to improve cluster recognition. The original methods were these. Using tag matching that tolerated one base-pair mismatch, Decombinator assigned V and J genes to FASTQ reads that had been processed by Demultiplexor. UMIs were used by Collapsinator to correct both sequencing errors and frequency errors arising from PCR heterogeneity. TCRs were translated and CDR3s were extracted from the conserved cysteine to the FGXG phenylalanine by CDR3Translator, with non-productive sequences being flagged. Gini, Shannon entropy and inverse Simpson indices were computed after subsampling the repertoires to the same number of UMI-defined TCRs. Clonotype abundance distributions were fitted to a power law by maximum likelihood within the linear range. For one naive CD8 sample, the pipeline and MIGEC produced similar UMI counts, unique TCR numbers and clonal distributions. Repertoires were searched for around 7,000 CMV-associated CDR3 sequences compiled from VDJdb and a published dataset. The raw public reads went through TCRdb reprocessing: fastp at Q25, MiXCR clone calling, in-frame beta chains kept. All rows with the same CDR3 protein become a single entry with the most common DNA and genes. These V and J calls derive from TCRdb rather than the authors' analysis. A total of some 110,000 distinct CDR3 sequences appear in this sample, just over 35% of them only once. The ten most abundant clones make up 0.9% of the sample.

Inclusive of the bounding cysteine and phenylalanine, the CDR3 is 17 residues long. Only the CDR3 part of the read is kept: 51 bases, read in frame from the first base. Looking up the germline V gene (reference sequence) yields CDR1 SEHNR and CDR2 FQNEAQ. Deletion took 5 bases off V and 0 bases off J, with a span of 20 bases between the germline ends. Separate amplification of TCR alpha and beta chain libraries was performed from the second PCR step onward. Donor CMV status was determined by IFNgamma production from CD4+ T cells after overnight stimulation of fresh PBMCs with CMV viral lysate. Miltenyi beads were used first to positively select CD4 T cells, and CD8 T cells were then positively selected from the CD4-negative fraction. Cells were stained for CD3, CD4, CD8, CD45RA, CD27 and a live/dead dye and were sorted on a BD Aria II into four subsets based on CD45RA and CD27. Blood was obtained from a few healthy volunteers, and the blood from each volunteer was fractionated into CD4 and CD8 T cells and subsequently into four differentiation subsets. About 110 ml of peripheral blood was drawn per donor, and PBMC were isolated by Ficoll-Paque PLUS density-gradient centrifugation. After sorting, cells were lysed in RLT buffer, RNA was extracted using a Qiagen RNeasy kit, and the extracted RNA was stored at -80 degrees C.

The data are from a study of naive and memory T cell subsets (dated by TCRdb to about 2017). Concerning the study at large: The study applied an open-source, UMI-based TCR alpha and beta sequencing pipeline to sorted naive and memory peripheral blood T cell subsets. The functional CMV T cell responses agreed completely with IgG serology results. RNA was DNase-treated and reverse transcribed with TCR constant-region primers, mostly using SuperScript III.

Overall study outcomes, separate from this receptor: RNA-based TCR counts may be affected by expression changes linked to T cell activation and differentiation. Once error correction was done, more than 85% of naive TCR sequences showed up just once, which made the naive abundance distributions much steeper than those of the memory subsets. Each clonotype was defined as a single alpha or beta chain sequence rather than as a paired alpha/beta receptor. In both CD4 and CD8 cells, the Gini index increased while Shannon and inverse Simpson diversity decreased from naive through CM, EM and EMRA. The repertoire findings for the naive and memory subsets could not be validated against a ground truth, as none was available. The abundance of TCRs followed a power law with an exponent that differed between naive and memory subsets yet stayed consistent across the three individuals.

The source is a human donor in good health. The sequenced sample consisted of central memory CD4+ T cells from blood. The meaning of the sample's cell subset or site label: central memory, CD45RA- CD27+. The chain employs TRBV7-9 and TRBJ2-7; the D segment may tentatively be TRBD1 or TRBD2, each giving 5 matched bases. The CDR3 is CASSLRGGQGDSYEQYF. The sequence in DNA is TGTGCCAGCAGCCTGAGAGGAGGCCAGGGCGACTCCTACGAGCAGTACTTC.